These T cell receptor beta chains were read from a single sample in a study of control samples from healthy donors and cancer patients. Clones were read by immunoSEQ multiplex PCR, and TCRdb kept only the in-frame ones, dropping some. The sample yields around 74,000 clones, 80% to 95% seen once. The sample consisted of blood. These receptors originate from a woman aged 55-69 years in good health. The CDR3 runs from the conserved cysteine through the conserved F or W. The D gene is left open where the match is weak. Size is omitted from some rows. Given values are once, few, many or a class for expanded clones.

CDR3 protein: CASSYFNGPRGEKLFF
CDR3 DNA: TGTGCCAGCAGCTATTTCAACGGACCCCGAGGGGAAAAACTGTTTTTT
D gene: .
clone size: .
J gene: TRBJ1-4
V gene: TRBV3-1/TRBV3-2

CDR3 protein: CASSLDKGTDTQYF
CDR3 DNA: TGTGCCAGCAGCTTAGATAAGGGGACAGATACGCAGTATTTT
D gene: .
clone size: once
J gene: TRBJ2-3
V gene: TRBV7-9

CDR3 protein: CASSPTGAAEGYTF
CDR3 DNA: TGTGCCAGCTCACCGACAGGGGCTGCTGAAGGCTACACCTTC
D gene: TRBD1
clone size: .
J gene: TRBJ1-2
V gene: TRBV18

CDR3 protein: CASSLGTVTYEQYF
CDR3 DNA: TGTGCCAGCAGCCTCGGGACGGTCACCTACGAGCAGTACTTC
D gene: .
clone size: .
J gene: TRBJ2-7
V gene: TRBV7-9

CDR3 protein: CASSTRGGAYEQYF
CDR3 DNA: TGTGCCAGTAGTACCCGGGGGGGCGCCTACGAGCAGTACTTC
D gene: TRBD2
clone size: .
J gene: TRBJ2-7
V gene: TRBV19

CDR3 protein: CSASLARAADTQYF
CDR3 DNA: TGCAGTGCTAGTCTCGCCCGCGCGGCAGATACGCAGTATTTT
D gene: .
clone size: once
J gene: TRBJ2-3
V gene: TRBV20-1

CDR3 protein: CASSTIYIGQGEDGYTF
CDR3 DNA: TGTGCCAGCAGTACTATTTATATCGGACAGGGGGAGGATGGCTACACCTTC
D gene: TRBD1
clone size: .
J gene: TRBJ1-2
V gene: TRBV7-8

CDR3 protein: CATSPVWAGSGNTIYF
CDR3 DNA: TGTGCCACCAGCCCCGTATGGGCAGGGTCTGGAAACACCATATATTTT
D gene: .
clone size: .
J gene: TRBJ1-3
V gene: TRBV15

CDR3 protein: CASSRPGVGSYEQYF
CDR3 DNA: TGTGCCAGCAGTCGGCCGGGAGTCGGGTCCTACGAGCAGTACTTC
D gene: .
clone size: .
J gene: TRBJ2-7
V gene: TRBV28

CDR3 protein: CASSQDEYNEQFF
CDR3 DNA: TGTGCCAGCAGCCAAGACGAGTACAATGAGCAGTTCTTC
D gene: .
clone size: .
J gene: TRBJ2-1
V gene: TRBV3-1/TRBV3-2

CDR3 protein: CATARAGNEKLFF
CDR3 DNA: TGTGCCACGGCACGCGCCGGGAATGAAAAACTGTTTTTT
D gene: .
clone size: .
J gene: TRBJ1-4
V gene: TRBV24-1

CDR3 protein: CASRLAGANTGELFF
CDR3 DNA: TGTGCCAGCAGGTTAGCGGGAGCGAACACCGGGGAGCTGTTTTTT
D gene: TRBD2
clone size: .
J gene: TRBJ2-2
V gene: TRBV28

CDR3 protein: CASSFGGDTQYF
CDR3 DNA: TGTGCCAGCAGCTTTGGGGGGGACACGCAGTATTTT
D gene: TRBD2
clone size: .
J gene: TRBJ2-3
V gene: TRBV11-3

CDR3 protein: CASNSLASSTDTQYF
CDR3 DNA: TGTGCCAGTAACTCACTAGCGTCGAGTACAGATACGCAGTATTTT
D gene: TRBD2
clone size: .
J gene: TRBJ2-3
V gene: TRBV19

CDR3 protein: CASSESTGTFGYTF
CDR3 DNA: TGTGCCAGCAGCGAGTCGACAGGAACCTTTGGCTACACCTTC
D gene: .
clone size: once
J gene: TRBJ1-2
V gene: TRBV9

CDR3 protein: CASSYDGQGVDGYTF
CDR3 DNA: TGTGCCAGCAGTTACGACGGGCAGGGGGTAGATGGCTACACCTTC
D gene: TRBD1
clone size: .
J gene: TRBJ1-2
V gene: TRBV6-5

CDR3 protein: CASSEPGLDGELFF
CDR3 DNA: TGTGCCAGCAGTGAACCGGGTCTAGACGGGGAGCTGTTTTTT
D gene: .
clone size: few
J gene: TRBJ2-2
V gene: TRBV6-1

CDR3 protein: CASSSPKGPDYEQYF
CDR3 DNA: TGTGCCAGCAGCTCGCCCAAGGGACCGGATTACGAGCAGTACTTC
D gene: .
clone size: .
J gene: TRBJ2-7
V gene: TRBV11-1

CDR3 protein: CASSYRGIETQYF
CDR3 DNA: TGTGCCAGCAGTTATCGAGGGATAGAGACCCAGTACTTC
D gene: .
clone size: .
J gene: TRBJ2-5
V gene: TRBV2

CDR3 protein: CASSKRFRAGNTEAFF
CDR3 DNA: TGTGCCAGCAGCAAACGGTTCAGGGCGGGGAACACTGAAGCTTTCTTT
D gene: .
clone size: .
J gene: TRBJ1-1
V gene: TRBV21-1

CDR3 protein: CASSEMGHRSQPQHF
CDR3 DNA: TGCGCCAGCAGTGAGATGGGGCATCGGAGTCAGCCCCAGCATTTT
D gene: .
clone size: .
J gene: TRBJ1-5
V gene: TRBV10-2

CDR3 protein: CASSEAVSSDTQYF
CDR3 DNA: TGTGCCAGCAGTGAAGCGGTTAGCTCAGATACGCAGTATTTT
D gene: .
clone size: .
J gene: TRBJ2-3
V gene: TRBV2

CDR3 protein: CASSMSGENEQYF
CDR3 DNA: TGTGCCAGTAGTATGAGTGGGGAGAACGAGCAGTACTTC
D gene: .
clone size: .
J gene: TRBJ2-7
V gene: TRBV19

CDR3 protein: CATVTGTLEGYTF
CDR3 DNA: TGTGCCACGGTTACAGGGACCTTGGAGGGCTACACCTTC
D gene: .
clone size: .
J gene: TRBJ1-2
V gene: TRBV6-6

CDR3 protein: CATSDRGPEEAFF
CDR3 DNA: TGTGCCACCAGTGACAGGGGGCCAGAGGAAGCTTTCTTT
D gene: TRBD1
clone size: once
J gene: TRBJ1-1
V gene: TRBV24-1

CDR3 protein: CASSSPSVHTQYF
CDR3 DNA: TGTGCCAGCAGTTCGCCCTCGGTTCATACGCAGTATTTT
D gene: .
clone size: .
J gene: TRBJ2-3
V gene: TRBV28

CDR3 protein: CASGLVPSPTEDYGYTF
CDR3 DNA: TGTGCTAGTGGTTTGGTCCCCTCTCCGACGGAGGACTATGGCTACACCTTC
D gene: .
clone size: few
J gene: TRBJ1-2
V gene: TRBV12-5

CDR3 protein: CASSVPGGAGDTGELFF
CDR3 DNA: TGTGCCAGCAGTGTCCCGGGGGGAGCGGGGGACACCGGGGAGCTGTTTTTT
D gene: TRBD2
clone size: .
J gene: TRBJ2-2
V gene: TRBV2

CDR3 protein: CASSPYSTGAGANVLTF
CDR3 DNA: TGCGCCAGCAGCCCTTACTCCACAGGGGCTGGGGCCAACGTCCTGACTTTC
D gene: TRBD1
clone size: few
J gene: TRBJ2-6
V gene: TRBV4-1

CDR3 protein: CASMTNTEAFF
CDR3 DNA: TGTGCCAGCATGACGAACACTGAAGCTTTCTTT
D gene: .
clone size: .
J gene: TRBJ1-1
V gene: TRBV6-5

CDR3 protein: CASSVAQAGNTIYF
CDR3 DNA: TGTGCCAGCAGCGTCGCACAGGCTGGAAACACCATATATTTT
D gene: .
clone size: .
J gene: TRBJ1-3
V gene: TRBV9

CDR3 protein: CASSLADRPGEQFF
CDR3 DNA: TGTGCCAGCAGCTTGGCGGACAGGCCGGGTGAGCAGTTCTTC
D gene: TRBD1
clone size: .
J gene: TRBJ2-1
V gene: TRBV5-4

CDR3 protein: CASSGGLSNQPQHF
CDR3 DNA: TGTGCCAGCAGCGGGGGATTGAGCAATCAGCCCCAGCATTTT
D gene: .
clone size: .
J gene: TRBJ1-5
V gene: TRBV11-2

CDR3 protein: CASSQVGPGANEKLFF
CDR3 DNA: TGCGCCAGCAGCCAAGTAGGGCCTGGGGCTAATGAAAAACTGTTTTTT
D gene: .
clone size: few
J gene: TRBJ1-4
V gene: TRBV4-1

CDR3 protein: CASSILGQPRNQPQHF
CDR3 DNA: TGTGCCAGTAGTATTCTTGGACAGCCGCGCAATCAGCCCCAGCATTTT
D gene: .
clone size: .
J gene: TRBJ1-5
V gene: TRBV19

CDR3 protein: CASSPRQGTEAFF
CDR3 DNA: TGTGCCAGCTCACCACGACAGGGGACTGAAGCTTTCTTT
D gene: TRBD1
clone size: .
J gene: TRBJ1-1
V gene: TRBV18

CDR3 protein: CASRDGQPNQPQHF
CDR3 DNA: TGCGCCAGCAGGGACGGACAGCCGAATCAGCCCCAGCATTTT
D gene: .
clone size: .
J gene: TRBJ1-5
V gene: TRBV10-2

CDR3 protein: CASSYSGAGGSYEQYF
CDR3 DNA: TGTGCCAGCAGTTACTCGGGTGCAGGGGGCTCCTACGAGCAGTACTTC
D gene: TRBD1
clone size: .
J gene: TRBJ2-7
V gene: TRBV6-5

CDR3 protein: CASSEALGSGYTDTQYF
CDR3 DNA: TGTGCCAGCAGTGAAGCGTTAGGGAGTGGGTACACAGATACGCAGTATTTT
D gene: .
clone size: .
J gene: TRBJ2-3
V gene: TRBV6-1

CDR3 protein: CASSTLKASGRRYEQYF
CDR3 DNA: TGTGCCAGTAGTACCCTAAAAGCTAGCGGGAGACGGTACGAGCAGTACTTC
D gene: TRBD2
clone size: .
J gene: TRBJ2-7
V gene: TRBV19

CDR3 protein: CASSNAGGGQPQHF
CDR3 DNA: TGTGCCAGCAGTAACGCAGGGGGCGGTCAGCCCCAGCATTTT
D gene: TRBD1
clone size: .
J gene: TRBJ1-5
V gene: TRBV6-6

CDR3 protein: CATSRDYLQPSNQPQHF
CDR3 DNA: TGTGCCACCAGCAGAGATTATTTGCAGCCGAGCAATCAGCCCCAGCATTTT
D gene: .
clone size: .
J gene: TRBJ1-5
V gene: TRBV15

CDR3 protein: CASSPTGVIRGETQYF
CDR3 DNA: TGCGCCAGCAGCCCGACGGGCGTGATCAGGGGAGAGACCCAGTACTTC
D gene: .
clone size: few
J gene: TRBJ2-5
V gene: TRBV4-3

CDR3 protein: CASSYLTGTSYEQYF
CDR3 DNA: TGTGCCAGCAGTTACTTAACCGGGACCTCCTACGAGCAGTACTTC
D gene: .
clone size: .
J gene: TRBJ2-7
V gene: TRBV6-5

CDR3 protein: CATSDPTSGYNEQFF
CDR3 DNA: TGTGCCACCAGTGATCCGACTAGCGGGTACAATGAGCAGTTCTTC
D gene: TRBD2
clone size: .
J gene: TRBJ2-1
V gene: TRBV24-1

CDR3 protein: CASSLAGGKGQYF
CDR3 DNA: TGCGCCAGCAGCTTGGCCGGGGGGAAAGGTCAGTACTTC
D gene: TRBD2
clone size: .
J gene: TRBJ2-7
V gene: TRBV5-1

CDR3 protein: CARRDRTTYGYTF
CDR3 DNA: TGTGCCAGACGGGACAGGACTACTTATGGCTACACCTTC
D gene: TRBD1
clone size: .
J gene: TRBJ1-2
V gene: TRBV2

CDR3 protein: CAWSPAGVVYNEQFF
CDR3 DNA: TGTGCCTGGAGTCCTGCGGGAGTTGTCTACAATGAGCAGTTCTTC
D gene: TRBD2
clone size: .
J gene: TRBJ2-1
V gene: TRBV30

CDR3 protein: CASSLAGTGDEKLFF
CDR3 DNA: TGCGCCAGCAGCTTGGCAGGGACAGGGGATGAAAAACTGTTTTTT
D gene: TRBD1
clone size: .
J gene: TRBJ1-4
V gene: TRBV5-1

CDR3 protein: CASRRTTDGHYEQYF
CDR3 DNA: TGTGCCAGCAGGAGAACAACGGACGGTCACTACGAGCAGTACTTC
D gene: .
clone size: .
J gene: TRBJ2-7
V gene: TRBV11-1

CDR3 protein: CASSLGQSPYNEQFF
CDR3 DNA: TGCGCCAGCAGCTTGGGACAGTCTCCCTACAATGAACAGTTCTTC
D gene: .
clone size: .
J gene: TRBJ2-1
V gene: TRBV5-1

CDR3 protein: CASSVTPGQGGTDTQYF
CDR3 DNA: TGTGCCAGCAGCGTAACTCCGGGACAGGGAGGCACAGATACGCAGTATTTT
D gene: TRBD1
clone size: .
J gene: TRBJ2-3
V gene: TRBV9

CDR3 protein: CASRTQVNQPQHF
CDR3 DNA: TGTGCCAGCAGAACTCAGGTGAACCAGCCCCAGCATTTT
D gene: .
clone size: few
J gene: TRBJ1-5
V gene: TRBV6-5

CDR3 protein: CASSLDTLGGSYGYTF
CDR3 DNA: TGTGCCAGCAGCTTAGATACCCTGGGCGGGAGCTATGGCTACACCTTC
D gene: .
clone size: once
J gene: TRBJ1-2
V gene: TRBV7-9

CDR3 protein: CASSSTGGTDTQYF
CDR3 DNA: TGTGCCAGCAGTTCAACAGGGGGCACAGATACGCAGTATTTT
D gene: TRBD1
clone size: once
J gene: TRBJ2-3
V gene: TRBV28